This entry lists 32 T cell receptor beta chains sequenced from one sample in a study of shared clonotypes between healthy human individuals. Here immunoSEQ multiplex PCR was the method, and the copy in TCRdb shows in-frame clones only, minus some. The top ten clones hold roughly 0.36% of a sample with millions of clones, approximately 93% of them seen once. The sequenced material came from naive CD4+ T cells from PBMCs. The subset is: CD45RA+ positively selected. Source of these receptors: a man aged 18 to 29 in good health. Some clones in this sample may be carry-over from other donors' samples.

The genes are TRBV28 and TRBJ2-3; D unclear. CDR1 and CDR2 from the germline V gene are MDHEN and SYDVKM. Trimming removed 6 bases at V and 3 bases at J, with 7 bases between. The CDR3 is made up of 12 amino acids. The CDR3 nucleotides read TGTGCCAGCAGACCTAGGACAGATACGCAGTATTTT. This codes for CASRPRTDTQYF.

V gene TRBV28 combines with J gene TRBJ2-6, with D possibly matching TRBD1 (5 bases). V was trimmed by 1 base and J by 0 bases, leaving 13 bases between them. This CDR3 contains 18 residues. CDR1 is MDHEN, CDR2 SYDVKM, per germline. The DNA for the CDR3 is TGTGCCAGCAGTTTATCGGCGGCAGGGATCTCTGGGGCCAACGTCCTGACTTTC. Translating it yields CASSLSAAGISGANVLTF.

V is TRBV28 and J is TRBJ1-2, with D hard to call. The CDR3 spans 13 residues. Germline V CDR1 and CDR2: MDHEN, SYDVKM. Trimming removed 8 bases from V and 3 bases from J, with 13 bases in between. The CDR3 coding sequence is TGTGCCAGCTACCTCAACCTCTACTATGGCTACACCTTC. Translation: CASYLNLYYGYTF.

The CDR3 is CASRPGLAGGSSYNEQFF. The CDR3 bases are TGTGCCAGCAGGCCGGGACTAGCGGGAGGGAGCTCCTACAATGAGCAGTTCTTC. The chain has TRBV5-4 and TRBJ2-1; 16 positions match TRBD2. Germline loops: CDR1 SGHNT, CDR2 YYREEE (reference sequence). V lost 5 bases and J lost 0; bases outside the gene matches: 5. This CDR3 spans 18 amino acids.

In regard to this clone: In the same sample, other DNA sequences code for this CDR3. The chain recombines TRBV29-1 with TRBJ1-1; TRBD1 might be the D (6 bases). The ends were cut back, 6 bases at V and 1 base at J, with 9 bases in the middle. The length of the CDR3 is 12 residues. Germline CDR1 reads SQVTM; CDR2 reads ANQGSEA. CDR3 residues: CSVVQGNTEAFF. In DNA form, the CDR3 reads TGCAGCGTCGTACAGGGGAACACTGAAGCTTTCTTT. The full variable domain, rest sourced from reference TRBV29-1 and TRBJ1-1, is SAVISQKPSRDICQRGTSLTIQCQVDSQVTMMFWYRQQPGQSLTLIATANQGSEATYESGFVIDKFPISRPNLTFSTLTVSNMSPEDSSIYLCSVVQGNTEAFFGQGTRLTVV.

V is TRBV7-3 and J is TRBJ2-1; TRBD2 aligns across 11 bases. This CDR3 is 15 amino acids long. Trimming at V came to 5 bases and at J to 8 bases, leaving 8 bases not matched to a gene. CDR1 is SGHTA, CDR2 FQGTGA, per germline. The DNA of the CDR3 is TGTGCCAGCAGCCTGGGGACTAGCGGAGTGTATGAGCAGTTCTTC. It encodes CASSLGTSGVYEQFF.

V and J are TRBV28 and TRBJ1-2; D call uncertain. The V and J ends lost 6 bases and 3 bases respectively, with 17 bases between them. The CDR3 runs to 15 residues. CDR1 is MDHEN and CDR2 is SYDVKM in the germline V gene. DNA for the CDR3: TGTGCCAGCAGCTCAGTGGGCCCCCGGGACTATGGCTACACCTTC. Amino acid sequence: CASSSVGPRDYGYTF.

The J gene is TRBJ2-7, the V gene TRBV5-5; unclear D gene. The CDR3 totals 11 residues. Germline loops: CDR1 SGHKS, CDR2 YYEKEE (reference sequence). The V end was cut by 0 bases, the J end by 7 bases, with 5 bases between. The CDR3 bases are TGTGCCAGCAGCTTGGCCGGGGAGCAGTACTTC. The encoded protein is CASSLAGEQYF.

The rearrangement uses TRBV11-3 and TRBJ2-1, with D perhaps TRBD1 or TRBD2 (6 bases each). The CDR3 spans 15 residues. Germline CDR1 is SGHNT and CDR2 is YENEEA. Trimming removed 5 bases from V and 3 bases from J, with 14 bases in between. This chain's CDR3 is CASSPQGTDYNEQFF. In nucleotides, the CDR3 is TGTGCCAGCAGCCCCCAGGGGACTGACTACAATGAGCAGTTCTTC.

The chain combines TRBV27 with TRBJ2-1, with 9 bases that match TRBD2. The CDR3 has 14 residues. After removal of 6 bases from V and 7 bases from J, the junction contained 7 bases not matched to a gene. Per the germline V gene, CDR1 is MNHEY and CDR2 is SMNVEV (reference sequence). Written as DNA, the CDR3 is TGTGCCAGCAGATTGGCGGGAGGGGGGAATGAGCAGTTCTTC. Protein sequence: CASRLAGGGNEQFF.

The chain employs TRBV5-1 and TRBJ1-1; TRBD1 aligns across 7 bases. Germline lookup yields CDR1 SGHRS and CDR2 YFSETQ. The V segment lost 6 bases and the J segment 4 bases; nucleotides outside the gene matches: 6. This CDR3 comprises 13 residues. The CDR3 loop reads CASIQTGTTEAFF. As DNA, the CDR3 is TGCGCCAGCATCCAGACAGGGACCACTGAAGCTTTCTTT.

V and J are TRBV14 and TRBJ1-2; no firm D call. V was trimmed by 2 bases and J by 7 bases, leaving 8 bases between them. Germline values: CDR1 SGHDN, CDR2 FVKESK. This CDR3 is 12 amino acids long. CDR3 in amino acids: CASSQRTPGYTF. The CDR3, as DNA: TGTGCCAGCAGCCAACGTACCCCTGGCTACACCTTC.

This chain links TRBV11-2 with TRBJ2-3; maybe TRBD1 (6 bases). The germline V gene has CDR1 SGHAT and CDR2 FQNNGV. The CDR3 totals 15 residues. Trimming cost V 3 bases and J 2 bases, with 12 bases left between them. CDR3 nucleotides: TGTGCCAGCAGCTTCCGGACAGCCGACACAGATACGCAGTATTTT. Translated: CASSFRTADTDTQYF.

This rearrangement joins TRBV29-1 to TRBJ1-1; D remains unclear. Trimming shortened V by 7 bases and J by 1 base, and 10 bases separated the two germline ends. Germline V gene lookup returns CDR1 SQVTM and CDR2 ANQGSEA. The CDR3 runs to 12 residues. CDR3 nucleotides: TGCAGCGGGGCACCCGGGAACACTGAAGCTTTCTTT. Translated: CSGAPGNTEAFF.

CDR3 DNA sequence: TGTGCCAGCAGCGTAGGTTTCAGGGGAGACACCGGGGAGCTGTTTTTT. Amino acids: CASSVGFRGDTGELFF. The chain links TRBV9 to TRBJ2-2, with a possible D match to TRBD1 (6 bases). The ends were cut back, 0 bases at V and 3 bases at J, with 12 bases in the middle. This CDR3 region has 16 residues. CDR1 is SGDLS, CDR2 YYNGEE, per germline.

This clone appeared a single time. The rearrangement uses TRBV18 and TRBJ2-1; 9 nucleotides agree with TRBD2. The ends lost 4 bases at V and 3 bases at J; junction bases unmatched: 4. Germline V gene sequence: CDR1 KGHSH, CDR2 LQKENI. The CDR3 is made up of 15 amino acids. The CDR3 loop is CASSRSTSGYNEQFF. In nucleotides, the CDR3 is TGTGCCAGCTCACGGTCGACTAGCGGCTACAATGAGCAGTTCTTC.

The rearrangement uses TRBV11-2 and TRBJ2-3, with D perhaps assigned TRBD1 or TRBD2 (5 bases each). There are 15 residues in the CDR3. From germline, CDR1 is SGHAT and CDR2 FQNNGV. Trimming stripped 1 base from V and 2 bases from J, with 10 bases between. DNA for the CDR3: TGTGCCAGCAGCTTAGTCCTGGGGACCACAGATACGCAGTATTTT. Translated: CASSLVLGTTDTQYF.

The rearrangement links TRBV7-6 to TRBJ1-5; 9 positions agree with TRBD1. The V segment lost 5 bases and the J segment 7 bases; nucleotides outside the gene matches: 9. Germline lookup yields CDR1 SGHVS and CDR2 FNYEAQ. There are 15 residues in the CDR3. CDR3 in DNA: TGTGCCAGCAGCGTAAGCGACAGGGGGGGCCAGCCCCAGCATTTT. Translated: CASSVSDRGGQPQHF.

The gene calls are TRBV11-2 and TRBJ2-5, with 7 bases aligning to TRBD1. The CDR3 has 13 amino acids. The germline CDR1 and CDR2 sequences are SGHAT and FQNNGV. Trimming took 7 bases from V and 3 from J; bases not matched to a gene: 5. This CDR3 is CASTPGTEETQYF. The CDR3, as DNA: TGTGCCAGCACCCCGGGGACAGAAGAGACCCAGTACTTC. Complete variable domain (other parts from reference TRBV11-2 and TRBJ2-5): EAGVAQSPRYKIIEKRQSVAFWCNPISGHATLYWYQQILGQGPKLLIQFQNNGVVDDSQLPKDRFSAERLKGVDSTLKIQPAKLEDSAVYLCASTPGTEETQYFGPGTRLLVL.

The rearrangement links TRBV5-1 to TRBJ2-1; the match to TRBD2 covers 10 bases. Germline assignment: CDR1 SGHRS and CDR2 YFSETQ. V trimming: 4 bases; J trimming: 4 bases; junction bases outside the gene matches: 5. The CDR3 covers 15 residues. The CDR3: CASSITSGAYNEQFF. CDR3 bases: TGCGCCAGCAGCATCACTAGCGGGGCTTACAATGAGCAGTTCTTC.

The chain is built from TRBV7-3 and TRBJ2-1; D may be TRBD2 (6 bases). The CDR3 runs 15 residues. The germline V gene has CDR1 SGHTA and CDR2 FQGTGA. Trimming shortened V by 1 base and J by 0 bases, and 7 bases separated the two germline ends. This CDR3 reads CASSLRRGSYNEQFF. CDR3 in DNA: TGTGCCAGCAGCTTAAGGCGGGGCTCCTACAATGAGCAGTTCTTC.

J is TRBJ2-1 and V is TRBV10-3; 7 bases fit TRBD2. Germline loops: CDR1 ENHRY, CDR2 SYGVKD. Unmatched junction bases numbered 9, after V lost 0 bases and J lost 4 bases. The CDR3 runs to 17 residues. The CDR3 loop is CAISESLGGGSYNEQFF. Here the CDR3 DNA reads TGTGCCATCAGTGAGTCTCTCGGCGGCGGGAGTTACAATGAGCAGTTCTTC.

The count of this clone is one. The chain links TRBV5-8 to TRBJ2-2, with 11 bases that match TRBD1. Trimming took 4 bases from V and 5 from J; bases not matched to a gene: 4. This CDR3 spans 15 amino acids. Looked up from germline, CDR1 is SGHTS and CDR2 is YDEGEE. Written as DNA, the CDR3 is TGTGCCAGCAGCCGCGGGGACAGGGGGACCGGGGAGCTGTTTTTT. Amino acids: CASSRGDRGTGELFF.

The genes are TRBV7-3 and TRBJ2-2; TRBD2 might be the D (6 bases). Germline V gene sequence: CDR1 SGHTA, CDR2 FQGTGA. The CDR3 covers 13 residues. The ends were cut back, 2 bases at V and 11 bases at J, with 12 bases in the middle. The CDR3 bases are TGTGCCAGCAGCTTAGTTCGGGGGAGAGAGCTGTTTTTT. This translates into CASSLVRGRELFF.

Comment on this clone: Other DNA sequences of this sample code for an identical CDR3. This chain links TRBV19 with TRBJ2-3; no firm D call. Germline V gene sequence: CDR1 LNHDA, CDR2 SQIVND (reference sequence). Trimming cost V 4 bases and J 1 base, with 3 bases left between them. There are 12 residues in the CDR3. CDR3 loop: CASSTGTDTQYF. The CDR3 nucleotides read TGTGCCAGTAGTACTGGCACAGATACGCAGTATTTT.

The chain uses TRBV30 and TRBJ2-5; possibly TRBD1 for D (5 bases). There are 15 residues in the CDR3. Deletions cut 0 bases from V and 5 bases from J, with 16 bases between. The germline CDR1 and CDR2 sequences are GTSNPN and SVGIG (reference sequence). The CDR3 nucleotides are TGTGCCTGGAGTGTACCCCAGGGTATTAGGGAGACCCAGTACTTC. Translating it yields CAWSVPQGIRETQYF.

This chain uses TRBV28 with TRBJ2-3; 8 bases are shared with TRBD1. J gave up 0 bases and V 5 bases, and 7 bases lay outside the gene matches. This CDR3 is built from 16 residues. In germline, CDR1 is MDHEN, CDR2 SYDVKM. In nucleotides, the CDR3 is TGTGCCAGCAGTCCCCAGGGGGCAGGTAGCACAGATACGCAGTATTTT. Its protein product is CASSPQGAGSTDTQYF.

This clone was recorded only once. V usage is TRBV5-1 and J usage is TRBJ2-5, with D possibly TRBD1 on 5 matching bases. The CDR3 length is 15 residues. Germline CDR1 SGHRS, CDR2 YFSETQ. The germline V and J ends were trimmed by 2 bases and 4 bases, with 15 bases remaining between them. The CDR3 coding sequence is TGCGCCAGCAGCTTCGGGCAGGGCCTAGGAGAGACCCAGTACTTC. Its protein is CASSFGQGLGETQYF.

The chain links TRBV5-6 to TRBJ2-2; weak D call: TRBD1 (6 bases). V dropped 4 bases and J dropped 2 bases, with 12 bases sitting between them. There are 15 residues in the CDR3. The germline V gene encodes CDR1 SGHDT and CDR2 YYEEEE. CDR3 DNA: TGTGCCAGCAGCCGATACAGGGCTAACACCGGGGAGCTGTTTTTT. Protein sequence: CASSRYRANTGELFF.

This clone turned up a few times. This chain links TRBV2 with TRBJ1-2, with TRBD1 matching over 7 bases. The trim removed 6 bases at V and 4 bases at J, leaving 5 bases unmatched. Germline CDR1 reads SNHLY; CDR2 reads FYNNEI. The CDR3 is 13 residues long. The DNA of the CDR3 is TGTGCCAGCAGGGGGGCAGGGGGCTATGGCTACACCTTC. Protein: CASRGAGGYGYTF.

This rearrangement joins TRBV27 to TRBJ2-2; the D gene is possibly TRBD2 (5 bases). V lost 2 bases and J lost 5, with 9 bases in between. CDR1 is MNHEY and CDR2 is SMNVEV in the germline V gene (reference sequence). The CDR3 runs 14 residues. CDR3 protein: CASSLGGPTGELFF. In nucleotides, the CDR3 is TGTGCCAGCAGTTTAGGAGGACCAACCGGGGAGCTGTTTTTT.

The rearrangement joins TRBV11-2 to TRBJ1-4, with a weak D call TRBD1 (6 bases). The germline V gene encodes CDR1 SGHAT and CDR2 FQNNGV. CDR3 size: 15 residues. Trimming removed 4 bases at V and 8 bases at J, with 17 bases between. CDR3 sequence: CASSSIRGAGEKLFF. The CDR3 nucleotides read TGTGCCAGCAGCTCTATAAGGGGGGCAGGGGAAAAACTGTTTTTT.